This T cell receptor (beta chain) stems from a study of T cell repertoires in cytomegalovirus infection. In the study overall: Public signatures in TCR beta pointed to CMV infection and matching HLA type. Study results and limitations: There were carriers of CMV plus the relevant HLA, and cumulative public TCR beta family frequency identified them. CMV-specific TCR beta clonotypes restricted by HLA-C dominated the ex vivo response.

In regard to this clonotype: What it binds is unknown.

With 1 base removed from V and 5 bases from J, the gap between germline ends came to 9 bases. From germline, CDR1 is SGHTA and CDR2 FQGNSA. There are 13 residues in the CDR3. Via MiXCR, TCRdb re-called the reads, giving one row per CDR3 protein. The repertoire holds 570,000 or so distinct CDR3 sequences, with roughly 43% as singletons. The starting material was cultured PBMCs, obtained from culture after CMV antigen stimulation. The clonotype was recovered from a human donor in good health (CMV status not recorded). Some clones in this sample may be carry-over from other donors' samples. The chain uses TRBV7-2 and TRBJ2-7, with D maybe TRBD1 (5 bases). The CDR3 DNA reads as TGTGCCAGCAGCTTAGGAAGGGGCAACGAGCAGTACTTC. Its protein product is CASSLGRGNEQYF.